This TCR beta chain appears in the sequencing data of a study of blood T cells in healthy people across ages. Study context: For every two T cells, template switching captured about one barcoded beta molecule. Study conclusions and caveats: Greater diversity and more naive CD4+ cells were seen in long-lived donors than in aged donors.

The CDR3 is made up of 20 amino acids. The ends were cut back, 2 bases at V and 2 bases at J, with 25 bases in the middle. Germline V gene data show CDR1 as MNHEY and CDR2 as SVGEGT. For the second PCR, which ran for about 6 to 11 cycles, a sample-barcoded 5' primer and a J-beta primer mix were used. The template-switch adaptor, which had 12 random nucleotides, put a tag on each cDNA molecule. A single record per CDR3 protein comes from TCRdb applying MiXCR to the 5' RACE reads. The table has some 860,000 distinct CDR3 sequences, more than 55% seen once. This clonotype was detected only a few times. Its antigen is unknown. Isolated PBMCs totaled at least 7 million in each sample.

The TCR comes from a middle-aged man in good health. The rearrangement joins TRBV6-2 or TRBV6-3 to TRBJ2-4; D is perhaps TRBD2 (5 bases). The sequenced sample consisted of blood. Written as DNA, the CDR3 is TGTGCCAGCAGTTACGACCAACCGGGAATCTCCATTGTTCCCAAAAACATTCAGTACTTC. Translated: CASSYDQPGISIVPKNIQYF.